This TCR beta chain is from a study of blood T cell repertoires in COVID-19. TCRdb's copy holds only in-frame clones and misses some; the assay was immunoSEQ multiplex PCR. Among around 63,000 clones listed, 75% to 90% were seen once. The J segment lost 7 bases and the V segment lost 2 bases, leaving 10 bases of the junction unmatched. CDR3 length: 16 residues. CDR1 and CDR2 from the germline V gene are MDHEN and SYDVKM. The sample comprised peripheral blood. The sequence came from a woman aged 60 to 75 with COVID-19, enrolled during active disease. The J gene is TRBJ1-4, the V gene TRBV28, with TRBD1 matching over 7 bases. The CDR3 spells CASSLVGQGVSEKLFF. The DNA for the CDR3 is TGTGCCAGCAGTTTAGTGGGGCAGGGGGTGAGTGAAAAACTGTTTTTT.